This T cell receptor (beta chain) originates from a study of post-analysis software for immune sequencing data. About the study: Relapsing-remitting, secondary progressive and progressive-relapsing forms made up the multiple sclerosis disease courses. General observations from the study: Those with multiple sclerosis, the patient group, showed significantly lower normalized Chao1 diversity than controls. The study found TRBV5-6, TRBV5-1 and TRBV20-1 among about five TRBV segments more frequent in patients than controls. Batch-matched samples strongly co-clustered by F measure.

The CDR3 spans 12 residues. Germline CDR1 reads MNHNS; CDR2 reads SASEGT. V was trimmed by 1 base and J by 10 bases, leaving 5 bases between them. Unique molecular identifiers had been added to the TCR beta cDNA libraries. There were 1 to 10 million T cells, and 480,000 or so cDNA molecules came from them. One entry per CDR3 protein results from TCRdb running MiXCR on the PCR reads. Of fewer than 900,000 distinct CDR3 sequences in the sample, just over 45% were seen once. Comment on this clonotype: Its matching antigen is unknown.

The sequence derives from a girl under 18 with multiple sclerosis. Sequenced material: blood. This chain uses TRBV6-1 with TRBJ1-6; D gene unclear. CDR3 coding DNA: TGTGCCAGCAGTGAAGGGGCGTCACCCCTCCACTTT. Protein: CASSEGASPLHF.